Sequencing of this TCR beta chain was carried out in a study of early T cells in non-severe SARS-CoV-2 infection. TCRdb processed the 5' RACE reads anew with MiXCR; each CDR3 protein has one entry. The sample lists under 95,000 distinct CDR3 sequences, approximately 12% occurring once. This receptor was identified in an adult who was a healthcare worker with PCR-confirmed SARS-CoV-2 infection or an uninfected control (not recorded which). The sample comprised whole blood.

In DNA form, the CDR3 reads TGTGCCAGCAGTTACTCTCTAGCGGGAGGGGACAATGAGCAGTTCTTC. This translates into CASSYSLAGGDNEQFF. V gene TRBV6-5 combines with J gene TRBJ2-1; TRBD2 matches 12 bases. The J segment lost 5 bases and the V segment lost 0 bases, leaving 2 bases of the junction unmatched. The CDR3 is 16 amino acids. Germline CDR1 is MNHEY and CDR2 is SVGAGI.